The T cell receptor beta chain described here comes from a study of blood T cell repertoires in COVID-19. Overall study context: Acute-phase and convalescent COVID-19 samples originated in the United States, Italy and Spain.

V trimming: 10 bases; J trimming: 8 bases; junction bases outside the gene matches: 20. CDR1 is LNHDA, CDR2 SQIVND, per germline (reference sequence). The CDR3 is 16 residues long. TCRdb's copy holds only in-frame clones and misses some; the assay was immunoSEQ multiplex PCR. The table has about 25,000 clones, about four fifths seen once. The chain combines TRBV19 with TRBJ1-2; TRBD1 agrees at 9 bases. The sequence was obtained from a man aged 65 to 79 with acute or convalescent COVID-19. The source material was peripheral blood. CDR3 region: CATKVARGQGAIGYTF. CDR3 nucleotides: TGTGCCACTAAAGTAGCCCGGGGACAGGGAGCAATCGGCTACACCTTC.